Included here is one T cell receptor beta chain sequence, with context. The junction differs from germline at one of its ends, possibly a read error. The sample originates from a study of CD8 T cells in Susac syndrome. At the level of the study: Among sequenced Susac syndrome patients, more than five had active disease and about 8 were in remission. When blood was drawn, patients with Susac syndrome were on intravenous immunoglobulin alone, on corticosteroids, or therapy-naive.

With random hexamers, reverse transcription was performed on about 0.5 to 1 ug of RNA. TCRdb ran MiXCR on the immunoSEQ multiplex PCR reads and lists one entry per CDR3 protein. The sample carries about 100,000 distinct CDR3 sequences, about 95% recorded once. All included Susac syndrome patients satisfied recently defined diagnostic criteria for definite or probable disease. Purification of the CD8+ and CD4+ T cells relied on negative isolation, and TEMRA cells underwent FACS enrichment. Per the germline V gene, CDR1 is SSHAT and CDR2 is FNYEAQ (reference sequence). This CDR3 has 15 residues. The chain combines TRBV7-7 with TRBJ2-6, with D perhaps matching TRBD1 (5 bases). Material: CD8+ T cells from PBMCs. This clonotype originated in a human donor with Susac syndrome. Here the CDR3 DNA reads TGTGCTAGCAGCCTGGGGCCCTCTGGGGCCAACGTCCTGACTTTC. This codes for CASSLGPSGANVLTF.